These 23 T cell receptor beta chains share one sample of origin, sequenced in a study of control samples from healthy donors and cancer patients. Some clones are missing from TCRdb's copy, which holds only in-frame ones; the method was immunoSEQ multiplex PCR. There are about 160,000 clones in the sample; roughly 94% occur only once, and around 8.5% lies in the top ten. The source material was blood. These receptors came from a woman aged 35 to 49 in good health.

The chain joins TRBV7-3 to TRBJ2-6; D gene uncertain. Germline assignment: CDR1 SGHTA and CDR2 FQGTGA. This CDR3 spans 16 amino acids. Trimming removed 5 bases at V and 0 bases at J, with 11 bases between. DNA of the CDR3: TGTGCCAGCAGCCCACAGACGGGCTCTGGGGCCAACGTCCTGACTTTC. Encoded protein: CASSPQTGSGANVLTF.

The rearrangement uses TRBV5-1 and TRBJ1-1; unclear D gene. CDR1 is SGHRS and CDR2 is YFSETQ in the germline V gene. This CDR3 is 15 amino acids long. The ends were cut back, 0 bases at V and 1 base at J, with 10 bases in the middle. The CDR3 region is CASSLGGVQNTEAFF. The CDR3 DNA is TGCGCCAGCAGCTTGGGTGGGGTACAGAACACTGAAGCTTTCTTT.

The chain is built from TRBV6-1 and TRBJ1-5, with 11 bases matching TRBD1. Trimming at V came to 2 bases and at J to 5 bases, leaving 8 bases not matched to a gene. The germline V gene has CDR1 MNHNS and CDR2 SASEGT. The CDR3 is 17 residues long. In DNA form, the CDR3 reads TGTGCCAGCAGTGAATCCAGGGGGGACAGGGGGGATCAGCCCCAGCATTTT. The encoded protein is CASSESRGDRGDQPQHF.

The rearrangement joins TRBV6-5 to TRBJ1-5; 7 bases match TRBD1. The CDR3 covers 15 residues. The germline CDR1 and CDR2 sequences are MNHEY and SVGAGI. Trimming took 5 bases from V and 3 from J; bases not matched to a gene: 7. The DNA of the CDR3 is TGTGCCAGCAGTATCGAAGGGGGCTCCAATCAGCCCCAGCATTTT. It codes for CASSIEGGSNQPQHF.

CDR3 in DNA: TGCGCCAGCAGATCCCCGGACAGGGGGCGAGTGAGTAGTAACTATGGCTACACCTTC. It specifies CASRSPDRGRVSSNYGYTF. The chain combines TRBV10-1 with TRBJ1-2, with 11 bases identical to TRBD1. V shed 6 bases, J shed 1 base, and the junction held 16 bases outside the gene matches. The CDR3 sequence is 19 residues long. The germline gives CDR1 WNHNN, CDR2 SYGVQD (reference sequence).

The chain joins TRBV4-3 to TRBJ2-4; maybe TRBD1 (5 bases). V lost 0 bases and J lost 6, with 12 bases in between. The germline V gene has CDR1 LGHNA and CDR2 YSLEER. CDR3 size: 15 residues. The CDR3 region is CASSQDIRVGNIQYF. The CDR3 DNA reads TGCGCCAGCAGCCAAGATATCAGGGTTGGAAACATTCAGTACTTC.

Comment on this clone: Germline and junction disagree at one end, which may indicate a read error. The V and J genes are TRBV7-2 and TRBJ1-4; D unresolved. Germline V gives CDR1 SGHTA, CDR2 FQGNSA. CDR3 length: 13 amino acids. The CDR3 protein is CVSSFGFGEKLFF. The CDR3 DNA sequence: TGTGTCAGCAGCTTTGGCTTTGGTGAAAAACTGTTTTTT.

This clone appeared a few times. The CDR3, as DNA: TGCGCCAGCAGTGGGGACGCGACTGAAGCTTTCTTT. This translates into CASSGDATEAFF. The chain combines TRBV10-2 with TRBJ1-1; D is perhaps TRBD1 (5 bases). The CDR3 runs 12 residues. Germline V gene lookup returns CDR1 WSHSY and CDR2 SAAADI. V was shortened by 4 bases and J by 5 bases, with 8 bases between the two germline ends.

This clone was counted between two and nine times. The V call is TRBV27, the J call TRBJ1-6; D is ambiguous. Germline V CDR1 and CDR2: MNHEY, SMNVEV (reference sequence). Deletions cut 6 bases from V and 0 bases from J, with 6 bases between. This CDR3 is 14 amino acids long. The CDR3 DNA sequence: TGTGCCAGCAGGGTCAGCTCCTATAATTCACCCCTCCACTTT. This translates into CASRVSSYNSPLHF.

The rearrangement joins TRBV11-3 to TRBJ2-5; no reliable D call. CDR3 length: 12 amino acids. Germline-derived CDR1 and CDR2 are SGHNT and YENEEA. V lost 4 bases, J lost 3 bases, and 6 bases lay in between. As DNA, the CDR3 is TGTGCCAGCAGCTCGGTGGAAGAGACCCAGTACTTC. Its protein product is CASSSVEETQYF.

The chain has TRBV5-5 and TRBJ1-2; D is unresolved. Germline CDR1 reads SGHKS; CDR2 reads YYEKEE (reference sequence). The CDR3 is 14 amino acids. V lost 1 base, J lost 1 base, and 8 bases lay in between. CDR3: CASSLLEGNYGYTF. The CDR3 nucleotides read TGTGCCAGCAGCTTGCTAGAGGGTAACTATGGCTACACCTTC.

The rearrangement uses TRBV5-5 and TRBJ1-5; D is uncertain. Looked up from germline, CDR1 is SGHKS and CDR2 is YYEKEE (reference sequence). Trimming cost V 2 bases and J 4 bases, with 10 bases left between them. This CDR3 has 14 amino acids. CDR3 nucleotides: TGTGCCAGCAGCTTAAGTATGGGGAATCAGCCCCAGCATTTT. Its translation is CASSLSMGNQPQHF.

This clone was found once. V gene TRBV30 combines with J gene TRBJ1-5, with D unclear. Deletions cut 2 bases from V and 0 bases from J, with 14 bases between. The CDR3 is 16 residues long. Germline V gives CDR1 GTSNPN, CDR2 SVGIG (reference sequence). DNA of the CDR3: TGTGCCTGGAGTAGAACCTTCCTATATAGCAATCAGCCCCAGCATTTT. Amino acids: CAWSRTFLYSNQPQHF.

The CDR3 DNA reads TGCAGTCCTGTTAGAGGGGAAAAACTGTTTTTT. Its protein is CSPVRGEKLFF. The V call is TRBV20-1, the J call TRBJ1-4; no clear D gene. Looked up from germline, CDR1 is DFQATT and CDR2 is SNEGSKA (reference sequence). The germline V and J ends were trimmed by 8 bases and 8 bases, with 12 bases remaining between them. There are 11 residues in the CDR3.

The chain carries TRBV30 and TRBJ2-1, with 10 positions matching TRBD1. The CDR3 sequence is 14 residues long. J was trimmed by 9 bases and V by 4 bases; bases with no gene match: 9. CDR1 is GTSNPN and CDR2 is SVGIG in the germline V gene (reference sequence). The CDR3 nucleotides read TGTGCCTGGACTCGGGACAGGGGAGGAGGTGAGCAGTTCTTC. Its protein product is CAWTRDRGGGEQFF.

This clone came up once. This specimen includes other DNA sequences encoding the same CDR3. The chain joins TRBV12-3 or TRBV12-4 to TRBJ1-5; TRBD1 is a possible D gene (5 bases). The CDR3 covers 13 residues. Deletions cut 3 bases from V and 4 bases from J, with 7 bases between. The CDR3 loop is CASSFDSNQPQHF. The CDR3 nucleotides are TGTGCCAGCAGTTTTGACAGTAATCAGCCCCAGCATTTT.

This clone was picked up one time. The rearrangement links TRBV6-5 to TRBJ1-5; 8 positions match TRBD1. The germline CDR1 and CDR2 sequences are MNHEY and SVGAGI. The V and J ends lost 6 bases and 9 bases, in that order; junction bases with no gene match: 10. This CDR3 comprises 14 residues. The chain's CDR3 is CASSDSGGPGPQHF. In DNA, the CDR3 is TGTGCCAGCAGCGACTCAGGGGGCCCTGGGCCCCAGCATTTT.

As DNA, the CDR3 is TGTGCCAGCAGCTTCGGATACCGAGGGGCGCGACTGGCCTACGAGCAGTACTTC. Protein: CASSFGYRGARLAYEQYF. J is TRBJ2-7 and V is TRBV5-6; tentatively, D is TRBD1 or TRBD2 (5 bases each). The CDR3 sequence is 18 residues long. CDR1 and CDR2 from the germline V gene are SGHDT and YYEEEE. The V end was cut by 2 bases, the J end by 2 bases, with 23 bases between.

The chain is built from TRBV16 and TRBJ1-2, with 7 bases fitting TRBD1. The J segment lost 6 bases and the V segment lost 4 bases, leaving 8 bases of the junction unmatched. Germline V CDR1 and CDR2: KGHSY, FQNENV. The CDR3 totals 14 residues. Here the CDR3 DNA reads TGTGCCAGCAGCCCAAGACAGGGCACAGATGGCTACACCTTC. It encodes CASSPRQGTDGYTF.

The V and J genes are TRBV30 and TRBJ2-1, with a weak D call TRBD2 (6 bases). Germline assignment: CDR1 GTSNPN and CDR2 SVGIG (reference sequence). The germline V and J ends were trimmed by 0 bases and 4 bases, with 10 bases remaining between them. There are 14 residues in the CDR3. In nucleotides, the CDR3 is TGTGCCTGGAGTGTAAAACTAGCTTACAATGAGCAGTTCTTC. Amino acid sequence: CAWSVKLAYNEQFF. The whole variable domain, filled in from reference TRBV30 and TRBJ2-1, reads SQTIHQWPATLVQPVGSPLSLECTVEGTSNPNLYWYRQAAGRGLQLLFYSVGIGQISSEVPQNLSASRPQDRQFILSSKKLLLSDSGFYLCAWSVKLAYNEQFFGPGTRLTVL.

The genes are TRBV4-3 and TRBJ1-2, with D possibly being TRBD1 (5 bases). The CDR3 contains 17 residues. Trimming removed 0 bases at V and 3 bases at J, with 17 bases between. Germline-derived CDR1 and CDR2 are LGHNA and YSLEER. The CDR3 spells CASSQDLRAGRDYGYTF. The CDR3 DNA follows: TGCGCCAGCAGCCAAGATCTCCGGGCAGGGAGGGACTATGGCTACACCTTC.

The chain carries TRBV5-1 and TRBJ1-1; the D gene is possibly TRBD1 (6 bases). CDR1 and CDR2 from the germline V gene are SGHRS and YFSETQ. This CDR3 is built from 15 residues. V lost 4 bases and J 2 bases, leaving 15 bases between the germline ends. CDR3 nucleotide sequence: TGCGCCAGCAGCCTACTGGACAGCCAAAACACTGAAGCTTTCTTT. It yields the protein CASSLLDSQNTEAFF.

The chain uses TRBV19 and TRBJ2-2; the D gene is possibly TRBD1 (6 bases). Trimming removed 3 bases from V and 1 base from J, with 12 bases in between. There are 16 residues in the CDR3. Germline CDR1 and CDR2: LNHDA and SQIVND (reference sequence). CDR3 protein: CASSIRPGVNTGELFF. The CDR3 DNA follows: TGTGCCAGTAGTATTAGGCCAGGGGTGAACACCGGGGAGCTGTTTTTT.